This TCR beta chain emerged from a study of T cell repertoires in cytomegalovirus infection. This clonotype has at least ten counts. Its antigen remains unidentified. General study results and limits: The ex vivo response showed dominance by HLA-C-restricted CMV-specific TCR beta clonotypes.

Germline V CDR1 and CDR2: SGHTA, FQGNSA. After removal of 1 base from V and 3 bases from J, the junction contained 4 bases not matched to a gene. The CDR3 runs to 15 residues. TCRdb recomputed calls from the reads with MiXCR, one row per CDR3 protein. The sample carries around 440,000 distinct CDR3 sequences, about 10% recorded once. The sequenced sample was PBMCs. The chain is built from TRBV7-2 and TRBJ1-2; 8 positions agree with TRBD1. This sequence was found in a human donor in good health (CMV status not recorded). Some clones in this sample may be carry-over from other donors' samples. For the CDR3, the DNA is TGTGCCAGCAGCTTAGTCCAGGGGGCGGACTATGGCTACACCTTC. It specifies CASSLVQGADYGYTF.